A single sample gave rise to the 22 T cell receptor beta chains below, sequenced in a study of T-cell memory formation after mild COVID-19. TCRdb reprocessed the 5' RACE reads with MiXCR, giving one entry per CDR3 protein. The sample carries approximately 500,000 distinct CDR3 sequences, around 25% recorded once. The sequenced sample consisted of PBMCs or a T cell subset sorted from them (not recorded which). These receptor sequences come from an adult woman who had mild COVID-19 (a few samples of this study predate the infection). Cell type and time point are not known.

The CDR3 region has the DNA TGTGCCAGCAGTCTCAGGGGGGATAGGGATACGCAGTATTTT. Amino acids: CASSLRGDRDTQYF. The chain couples TRBV6-6 to TRBJ2-3; D may be TRBD1 (7 bases). Trimming took off 5 bases at V and 6 bases at J, with 15 bases between the two ends. The CDR3 length is 14 residues. Germline V gene lookup returns CDR1 MNHNY and CDR2 SVGAGI (reference sequence).

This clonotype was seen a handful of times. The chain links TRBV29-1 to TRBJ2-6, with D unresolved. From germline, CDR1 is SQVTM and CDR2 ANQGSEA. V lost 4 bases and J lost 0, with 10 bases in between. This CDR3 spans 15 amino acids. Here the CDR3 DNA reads TGCAGCGTTGGAACGGAGTTCTCTGGGGCCAACGTCCTGACTTTC. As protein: CSVGTEFSGANVLTF.

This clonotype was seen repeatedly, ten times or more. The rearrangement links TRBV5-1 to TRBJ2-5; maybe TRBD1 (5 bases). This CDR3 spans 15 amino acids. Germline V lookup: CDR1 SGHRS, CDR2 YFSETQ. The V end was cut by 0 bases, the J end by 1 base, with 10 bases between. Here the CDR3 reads CASSLATVSQETQYF. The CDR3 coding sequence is TGCGCCAGCAGCTTGGCGACAGTTTCCCAAGAGACCCAGTACTTC.

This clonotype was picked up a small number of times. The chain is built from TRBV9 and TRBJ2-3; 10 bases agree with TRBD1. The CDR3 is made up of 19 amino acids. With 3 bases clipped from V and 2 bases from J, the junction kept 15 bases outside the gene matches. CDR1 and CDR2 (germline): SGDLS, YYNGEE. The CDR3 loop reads CASSGEGQGLTGYTDTQYF. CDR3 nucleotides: TGTGCCAGCAGCGGGGAGGGACAGGGGCTGACTGGATACACAGATACGCAGTATTTT.

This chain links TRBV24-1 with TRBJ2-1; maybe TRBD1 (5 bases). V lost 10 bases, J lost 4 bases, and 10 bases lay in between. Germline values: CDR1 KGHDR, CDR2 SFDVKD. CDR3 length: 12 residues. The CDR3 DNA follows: TGTGCCACGATTGACAGTTACAATGAGCAGTTCTTC. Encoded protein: CATIDSYNEQFF.

The CDR3 loop reads CASSLTGPRSGNTIYF. The CDR3 nucleotides read TGTGCCAGCAGTTTAACGGGACCGCGCTCTGGAAACACCATATATTTT. V and J are TRBV27 and TRBJ1-3, with D possibly TRBD1 on 5 matching bases. Per germline, CDR1 MNHEY and CDR2 SMNVEV (reference sequence). Between the trimmed V and J ends, which lost 2 bases and 0 bases, there was a span of 11 bases. CDR3 length equals 16 residues.

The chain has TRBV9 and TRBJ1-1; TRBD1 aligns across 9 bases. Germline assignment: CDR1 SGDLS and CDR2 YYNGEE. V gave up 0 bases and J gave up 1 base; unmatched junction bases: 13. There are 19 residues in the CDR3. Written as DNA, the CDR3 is TGTGCCAGCAGCGTAGTTCCGGGACAGGGAGGAACAGGGAACACTGAAGCTTTCTTT. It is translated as CASSVVPGQGGTGNTEAFF.

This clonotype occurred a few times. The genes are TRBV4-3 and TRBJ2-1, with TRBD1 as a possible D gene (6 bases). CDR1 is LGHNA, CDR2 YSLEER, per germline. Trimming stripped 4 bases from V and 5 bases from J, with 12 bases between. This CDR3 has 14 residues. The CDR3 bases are TGCGCCAGCAGCCTCTGGACAGCCGACAATGAGCAGTTCTTC. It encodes CASSLWTADNEQFF.

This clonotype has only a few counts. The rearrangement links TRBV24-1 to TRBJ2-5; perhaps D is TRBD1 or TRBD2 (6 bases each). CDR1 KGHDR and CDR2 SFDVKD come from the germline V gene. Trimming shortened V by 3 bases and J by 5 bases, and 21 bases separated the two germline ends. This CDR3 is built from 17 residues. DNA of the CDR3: TGTGCCACCAGTGATACGGCGGGACCGATAAGGGGGGAGACCCAGTACTTC. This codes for CATSDTAGPIRGETQYF.

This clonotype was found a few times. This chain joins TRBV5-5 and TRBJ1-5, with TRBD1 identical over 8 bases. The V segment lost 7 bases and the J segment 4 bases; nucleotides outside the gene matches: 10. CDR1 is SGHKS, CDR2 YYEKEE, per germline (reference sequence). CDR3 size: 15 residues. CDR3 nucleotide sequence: TGTGCCAGCGACGACGGACAGGGAAGAAATCAGCCCCAGCATTTT. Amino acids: CASDDGQGRNQPQHF.

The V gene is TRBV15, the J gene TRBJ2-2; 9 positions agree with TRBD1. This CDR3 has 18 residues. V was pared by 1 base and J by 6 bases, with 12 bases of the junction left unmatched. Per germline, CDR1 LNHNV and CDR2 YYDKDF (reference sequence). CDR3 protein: CATSRGPGGTGKPGELFF. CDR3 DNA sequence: TGTGCCACCAGCAGAGGACCAGGGGGGACAGGGAAGCCCGGGGAGCTGTTTTTT.

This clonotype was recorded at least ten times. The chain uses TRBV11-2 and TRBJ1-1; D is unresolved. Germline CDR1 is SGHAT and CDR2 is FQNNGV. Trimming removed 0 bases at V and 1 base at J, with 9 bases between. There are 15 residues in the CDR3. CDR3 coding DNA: TGTGCCAGCAGCTTAGATCCATCGGGGAACACTGAAGCTTTCTTT. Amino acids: CASSLDPSGNTEAFF. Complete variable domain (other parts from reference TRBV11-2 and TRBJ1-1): EAGVAQSPRYKIIEKRQSVAFWCNPISGHATLYWYQQILGQGPKLLIQFQNNGVVDDSQLPKDRFSAERLKGVDSTLKIQPAKLEDSAVYLCASSLDPSGNTEAFFGQGTRLTVV.

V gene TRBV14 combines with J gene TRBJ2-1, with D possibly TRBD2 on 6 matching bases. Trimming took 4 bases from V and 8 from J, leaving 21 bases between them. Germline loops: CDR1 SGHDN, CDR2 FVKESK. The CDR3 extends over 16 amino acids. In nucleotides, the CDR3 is TGTGCCAGCAGCCTTCTCATGCAGGGACTGGTTGATGAGCAGTTCTTC. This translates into CASSLLMQGLVDEQFF. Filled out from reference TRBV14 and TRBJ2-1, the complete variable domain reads EAGVTQFPSHSVIEKGQTVTLRCDPISGHDNLYWYRRVMGKEIKFLLHFVKESKQDESGMPNNRFLAERTGGTYSTLKVQPAELEDSGVYFCASSLLMQGLVDEQFFGPGTRLTVL.

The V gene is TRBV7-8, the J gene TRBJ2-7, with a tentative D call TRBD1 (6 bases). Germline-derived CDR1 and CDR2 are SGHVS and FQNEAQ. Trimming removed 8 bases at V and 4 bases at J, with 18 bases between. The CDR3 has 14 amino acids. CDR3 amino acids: CASAPYGTSYEQYF. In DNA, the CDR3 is TGTGCCAGCGCCCCATACGGGACAAGTTACGAGCAGTACTTC.

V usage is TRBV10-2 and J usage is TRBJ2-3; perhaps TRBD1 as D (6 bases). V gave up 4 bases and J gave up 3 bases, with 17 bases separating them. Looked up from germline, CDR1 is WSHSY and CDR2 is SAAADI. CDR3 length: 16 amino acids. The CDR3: CASSGGAGDLTDTQYF. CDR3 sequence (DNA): TGCGCCAGCAGTGGCGGAGCAGGGGATTTGACAGATACGCAGTATTTT.

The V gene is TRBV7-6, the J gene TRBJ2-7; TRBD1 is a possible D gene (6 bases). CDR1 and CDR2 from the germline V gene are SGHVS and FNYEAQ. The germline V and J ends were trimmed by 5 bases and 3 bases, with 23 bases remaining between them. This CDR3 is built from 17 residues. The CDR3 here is CASSHHRDGGADYEQYF. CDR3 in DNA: TGTGCCAGCAGCCACCACCGTGATGGGGGCGCGGACTACGAGCAGTACTTC.

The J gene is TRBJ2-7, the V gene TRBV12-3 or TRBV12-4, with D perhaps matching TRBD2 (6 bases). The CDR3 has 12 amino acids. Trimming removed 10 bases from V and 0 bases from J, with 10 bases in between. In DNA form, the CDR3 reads TGTGCCACCCGGGGGAGCTCCTACGAGCAGTACTTC. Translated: CATRGSSYEQYF.

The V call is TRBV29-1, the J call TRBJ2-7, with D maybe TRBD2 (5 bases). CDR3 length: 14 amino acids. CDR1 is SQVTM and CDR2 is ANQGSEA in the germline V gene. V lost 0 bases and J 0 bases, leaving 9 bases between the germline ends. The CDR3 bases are TGCAGCGTTGAAGATCCTCGGGGCTCCTACGAGCAGTACTTC. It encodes CSVEDPRGSYEQYF.

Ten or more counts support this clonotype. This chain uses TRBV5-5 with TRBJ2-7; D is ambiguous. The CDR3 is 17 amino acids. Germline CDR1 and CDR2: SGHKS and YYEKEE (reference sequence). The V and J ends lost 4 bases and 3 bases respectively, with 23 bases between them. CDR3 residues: CASSPPAAGRADYEQYF. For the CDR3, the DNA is TGTGCCAGCAGCCCTCCCGCGGCAGGAAGAGCCGACTACGAGCAGTACTTC.

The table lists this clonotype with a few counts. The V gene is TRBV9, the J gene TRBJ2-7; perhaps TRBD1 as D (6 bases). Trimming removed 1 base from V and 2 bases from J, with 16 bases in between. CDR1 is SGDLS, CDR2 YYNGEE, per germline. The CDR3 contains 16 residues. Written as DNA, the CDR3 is TGTGCCAGCAGCGTATCCTTCGGACAGCCTACCTACGAGCAGTACTTC. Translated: CASSVSFGQPTYEQYF.

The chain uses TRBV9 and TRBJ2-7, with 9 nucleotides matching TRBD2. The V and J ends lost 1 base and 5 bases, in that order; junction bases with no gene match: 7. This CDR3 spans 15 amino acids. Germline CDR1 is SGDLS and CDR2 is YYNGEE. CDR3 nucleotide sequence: TGTGCCAGCAGCGTACTAGCGGGAAGCGGAGACGAGCAGTACTTC. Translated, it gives CASSVLAGSGDEQYF.

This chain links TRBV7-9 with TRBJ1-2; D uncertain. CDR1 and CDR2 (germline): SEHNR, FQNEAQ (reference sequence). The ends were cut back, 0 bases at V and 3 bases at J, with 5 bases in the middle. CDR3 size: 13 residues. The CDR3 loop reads CASSLAGHYGYTF. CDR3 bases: TGTGCCAGCAGCTTAGCCGGACACTATGGCTACACCTTC.